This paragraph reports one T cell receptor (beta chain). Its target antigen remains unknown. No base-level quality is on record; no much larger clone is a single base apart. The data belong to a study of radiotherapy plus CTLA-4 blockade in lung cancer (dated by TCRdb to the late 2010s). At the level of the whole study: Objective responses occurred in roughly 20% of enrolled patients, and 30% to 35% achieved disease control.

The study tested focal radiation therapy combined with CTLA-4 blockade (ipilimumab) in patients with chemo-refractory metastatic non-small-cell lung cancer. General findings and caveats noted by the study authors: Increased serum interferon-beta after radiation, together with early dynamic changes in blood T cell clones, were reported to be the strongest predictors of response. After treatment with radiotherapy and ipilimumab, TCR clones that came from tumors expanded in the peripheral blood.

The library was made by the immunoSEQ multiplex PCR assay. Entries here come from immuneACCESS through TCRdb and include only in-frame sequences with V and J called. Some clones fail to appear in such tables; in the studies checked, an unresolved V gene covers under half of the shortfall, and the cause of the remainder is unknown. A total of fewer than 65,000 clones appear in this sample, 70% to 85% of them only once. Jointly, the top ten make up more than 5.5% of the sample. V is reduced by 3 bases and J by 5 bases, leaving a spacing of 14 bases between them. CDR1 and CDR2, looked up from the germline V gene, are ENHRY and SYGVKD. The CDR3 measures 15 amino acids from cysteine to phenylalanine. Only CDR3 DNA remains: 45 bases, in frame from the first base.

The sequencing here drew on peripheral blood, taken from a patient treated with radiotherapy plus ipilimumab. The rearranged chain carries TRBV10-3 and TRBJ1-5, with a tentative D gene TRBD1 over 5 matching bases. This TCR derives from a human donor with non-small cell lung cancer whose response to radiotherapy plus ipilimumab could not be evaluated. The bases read TGTGCCATCAGTGATTCGCCGGGGGGAGATCAGCCCCAGCATTTT. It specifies CAISDSPGGDQPQHF.